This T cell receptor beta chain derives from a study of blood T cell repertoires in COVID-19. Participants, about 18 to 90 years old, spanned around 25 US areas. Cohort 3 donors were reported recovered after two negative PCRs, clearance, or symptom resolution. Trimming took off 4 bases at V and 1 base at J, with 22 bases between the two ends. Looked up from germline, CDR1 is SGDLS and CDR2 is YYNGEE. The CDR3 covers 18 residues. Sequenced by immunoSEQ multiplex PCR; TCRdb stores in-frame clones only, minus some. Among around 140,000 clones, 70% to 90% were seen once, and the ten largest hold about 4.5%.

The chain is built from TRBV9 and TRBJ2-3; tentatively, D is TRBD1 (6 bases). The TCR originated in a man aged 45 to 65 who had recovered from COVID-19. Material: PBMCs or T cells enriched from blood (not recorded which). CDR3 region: CASSLRSMPGQGTDTQYF. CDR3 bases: TGTGCCAGCAGCCTCAGAAGCATGCCGGGACAAGGCACAGATACGCAGTATTTT.